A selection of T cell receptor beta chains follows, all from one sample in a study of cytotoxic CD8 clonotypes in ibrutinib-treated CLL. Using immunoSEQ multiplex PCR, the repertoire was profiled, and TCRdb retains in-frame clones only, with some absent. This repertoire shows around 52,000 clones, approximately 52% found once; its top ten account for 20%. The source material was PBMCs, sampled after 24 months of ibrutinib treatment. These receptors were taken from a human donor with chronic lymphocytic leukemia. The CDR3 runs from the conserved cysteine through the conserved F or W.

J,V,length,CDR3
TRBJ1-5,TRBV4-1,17,CASSHLPGDIRNQPQHF
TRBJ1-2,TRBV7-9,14,CASSLAALLGGYTF
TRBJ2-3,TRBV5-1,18,CASSSAEFGTGATDTQYF
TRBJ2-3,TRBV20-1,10,CSARFDTQYF
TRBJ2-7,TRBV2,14,CAIKGRGPAYEQYF
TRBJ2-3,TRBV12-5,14,CASGTGLGRDTQYF
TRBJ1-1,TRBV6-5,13,CASSIHQDTEAFF
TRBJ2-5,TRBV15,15,CATSRRNAGVETQYF
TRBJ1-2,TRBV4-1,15,CASSQVEQGNYGYTF
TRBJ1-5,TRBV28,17,CASSPSGGRGMFQPQHF
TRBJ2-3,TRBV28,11,CASLGGDTQYF
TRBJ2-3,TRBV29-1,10,CSVGVDTQYF
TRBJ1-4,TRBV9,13,CASSVGYHEKLFF
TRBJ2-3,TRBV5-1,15,CASSPVVQGLDTQYF
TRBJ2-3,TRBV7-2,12,CASSLGTGTQYF
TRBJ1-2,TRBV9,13,CASSVGADYGYTF
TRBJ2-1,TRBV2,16,CASSGKTSGIYNEQFF
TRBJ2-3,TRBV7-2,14,CASSLGPSTDTQYF
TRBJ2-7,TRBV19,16,CASSGNDRGYSYEQYF
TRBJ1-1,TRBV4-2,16,CASSQEERQMNTEAFF
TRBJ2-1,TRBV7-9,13,CASSLVHYNEQFF
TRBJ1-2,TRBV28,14,CASGGGVRIYGYTF
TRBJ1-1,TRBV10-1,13,CASRPGLNTEAFF
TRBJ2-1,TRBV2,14,CASTYRERENEQFF
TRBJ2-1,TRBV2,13,CASRSVPGQGPFF
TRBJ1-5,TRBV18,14,CASSPQASNQPQHF
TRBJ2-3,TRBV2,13,CASSGPDTDTQYF
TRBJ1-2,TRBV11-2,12,CASSLVGFGYTF
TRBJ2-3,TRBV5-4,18,CASSPARRGGLVADTQYF
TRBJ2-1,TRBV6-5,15,CASSPSRSSYNEQFF
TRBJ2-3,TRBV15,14,CATSITGGADTQYF
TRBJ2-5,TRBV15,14,CATSKTGGWETQYF
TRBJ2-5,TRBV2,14,CASSPGSERETQYF
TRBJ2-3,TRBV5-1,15,CASSIGPGSTDTQYF
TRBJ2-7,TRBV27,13,CASSFAGLGEQYF
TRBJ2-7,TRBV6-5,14,CASSHPDSSYEQYF
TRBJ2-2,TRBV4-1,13,CASRSGYTGELFF
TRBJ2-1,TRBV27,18,CASSLLSGRAHYYNEQFF
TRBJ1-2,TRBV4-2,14,CASSQEEGARGYTF
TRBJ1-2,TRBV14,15,CASSQGQGRSYGYTF
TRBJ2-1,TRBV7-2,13,CASSPRGSNEQFF
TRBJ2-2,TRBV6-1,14,CASSAGGDTGELFF
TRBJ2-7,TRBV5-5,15,CASSLVGQGYHEQYF
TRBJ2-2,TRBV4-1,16,CASSQYADARDGELFF
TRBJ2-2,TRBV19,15,CASSRTSGNTGELFF
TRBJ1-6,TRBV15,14,CATSRGRDNSPLHF
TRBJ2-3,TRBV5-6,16,CASSFYPVERAYTQYF
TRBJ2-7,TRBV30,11,CAWSGAYEQYF
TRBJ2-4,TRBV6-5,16,CASSSWEGKLKVVQYF
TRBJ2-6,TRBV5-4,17,CASSPPATVIGANVLTF
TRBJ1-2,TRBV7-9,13,CASSLIRGEGYTF
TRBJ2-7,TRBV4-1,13,CASSFGLDYEQYF
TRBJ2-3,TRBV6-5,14,CASSYSRGTDTQYF
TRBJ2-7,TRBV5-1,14,CASSVTSGSYEQYF
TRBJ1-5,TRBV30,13,CAWTGQGGQPQHF
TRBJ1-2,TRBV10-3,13,CAISERGVYGYTF